This paragraph reports one TCR beta chain. Germline V gene lookup returns CDR1 SGHTA and CDR2 FQGTGA. V was shortened by 5 bases and J by 6 bases, with 13 bases between the two germline ends. CDR3 length: 13 residues. The data derive from a study of blood T cell repertoires in COVID-19. Looking at the study overall: Acute and convalescent COVID-19 samples came from the United States, Italy and Spain. Nucleic acid was either cDNA or gDNA, and it came from T cells, B-cell-depleted T cells, or PBMCs.

Original processing methods: Nucleated cell number was recorded as an estimate derived from reference gene primer amplification. The data were produced by immunoSEQ multiplex PCR, yet TCRdb's version contains in-frame clones alone and is incomplete. The V and J calls and clone size were taken over from that table, and D and trimming were inferred from the DNA. This table has some 50,000 clones, 83% appearing once. The gene calls are TRBV7-3 and TRBJ1-1, with D perhaps matching TRBD1 (6 bases). Specimen: peripheral blood. The sequence derives from an elderly man in a cohort sampled during active COVID-19. CDR3 bases: TGTGCCAGCAGCCATTACAGGGCGTCTGAAGCTTTCTTT. It translates to CASSHYRASEAFF. Filled out from reference TRBV7-3 and TRBJ1-1, the complete variable domain reads GAGVSQTPSNKVTEKGKYVELRCDPISGHTALYWYRQSLGQGPEFLIYFQGTGAADDSGLPNDRFFAVRPEGSVSTLKIQRTERGDSAVYLCASSHYRASEAFFGQGTRLTVV.